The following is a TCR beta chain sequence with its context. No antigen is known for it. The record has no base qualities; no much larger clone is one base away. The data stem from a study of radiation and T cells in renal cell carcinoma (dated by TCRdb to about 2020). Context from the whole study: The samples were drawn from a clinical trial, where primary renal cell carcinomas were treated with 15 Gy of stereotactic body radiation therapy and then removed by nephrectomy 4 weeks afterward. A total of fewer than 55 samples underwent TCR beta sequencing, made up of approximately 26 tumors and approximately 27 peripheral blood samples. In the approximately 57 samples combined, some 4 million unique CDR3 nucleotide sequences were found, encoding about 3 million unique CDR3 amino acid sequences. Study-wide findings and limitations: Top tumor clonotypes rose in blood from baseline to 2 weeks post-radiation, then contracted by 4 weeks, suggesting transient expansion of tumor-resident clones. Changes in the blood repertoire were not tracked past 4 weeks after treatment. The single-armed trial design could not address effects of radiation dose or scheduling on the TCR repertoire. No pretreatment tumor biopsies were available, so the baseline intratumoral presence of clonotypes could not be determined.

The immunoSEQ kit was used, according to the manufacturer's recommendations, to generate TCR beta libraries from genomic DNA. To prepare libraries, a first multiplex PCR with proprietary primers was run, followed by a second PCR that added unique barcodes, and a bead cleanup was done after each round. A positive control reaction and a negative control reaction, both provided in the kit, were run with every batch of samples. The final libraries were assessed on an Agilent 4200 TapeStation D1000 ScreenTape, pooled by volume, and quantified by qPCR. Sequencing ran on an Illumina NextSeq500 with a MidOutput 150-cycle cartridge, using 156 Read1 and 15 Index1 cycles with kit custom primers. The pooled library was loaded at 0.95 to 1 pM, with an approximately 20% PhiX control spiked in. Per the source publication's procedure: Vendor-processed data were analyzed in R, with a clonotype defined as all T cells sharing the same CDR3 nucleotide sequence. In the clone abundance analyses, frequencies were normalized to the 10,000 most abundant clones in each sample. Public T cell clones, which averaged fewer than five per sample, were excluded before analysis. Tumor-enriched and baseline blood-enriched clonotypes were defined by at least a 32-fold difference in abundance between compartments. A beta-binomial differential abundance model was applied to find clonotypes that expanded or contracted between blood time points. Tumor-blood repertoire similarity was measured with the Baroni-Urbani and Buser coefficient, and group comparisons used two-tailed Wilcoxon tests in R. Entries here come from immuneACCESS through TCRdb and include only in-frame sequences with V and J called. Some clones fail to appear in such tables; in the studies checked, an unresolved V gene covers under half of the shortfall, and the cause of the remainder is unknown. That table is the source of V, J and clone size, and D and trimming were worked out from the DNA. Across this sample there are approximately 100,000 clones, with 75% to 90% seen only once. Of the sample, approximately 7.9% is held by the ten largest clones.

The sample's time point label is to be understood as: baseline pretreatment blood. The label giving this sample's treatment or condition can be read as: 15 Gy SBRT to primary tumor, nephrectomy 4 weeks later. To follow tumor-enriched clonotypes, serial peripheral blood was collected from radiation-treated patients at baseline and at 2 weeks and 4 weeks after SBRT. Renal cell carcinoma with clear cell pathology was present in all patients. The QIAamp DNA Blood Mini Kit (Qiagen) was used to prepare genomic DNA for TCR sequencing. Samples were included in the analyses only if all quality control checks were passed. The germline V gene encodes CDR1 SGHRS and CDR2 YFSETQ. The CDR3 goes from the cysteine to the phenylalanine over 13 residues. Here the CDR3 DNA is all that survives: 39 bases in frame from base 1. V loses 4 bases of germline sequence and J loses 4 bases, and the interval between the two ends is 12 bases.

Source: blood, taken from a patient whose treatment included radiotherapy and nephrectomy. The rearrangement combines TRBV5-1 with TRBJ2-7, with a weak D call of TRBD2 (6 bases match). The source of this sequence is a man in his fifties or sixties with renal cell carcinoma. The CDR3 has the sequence CASSRETVYEQYF. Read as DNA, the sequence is TGCGCCAGCAGCCGGGAGACAGTTTACGAGCAGTACTTC.